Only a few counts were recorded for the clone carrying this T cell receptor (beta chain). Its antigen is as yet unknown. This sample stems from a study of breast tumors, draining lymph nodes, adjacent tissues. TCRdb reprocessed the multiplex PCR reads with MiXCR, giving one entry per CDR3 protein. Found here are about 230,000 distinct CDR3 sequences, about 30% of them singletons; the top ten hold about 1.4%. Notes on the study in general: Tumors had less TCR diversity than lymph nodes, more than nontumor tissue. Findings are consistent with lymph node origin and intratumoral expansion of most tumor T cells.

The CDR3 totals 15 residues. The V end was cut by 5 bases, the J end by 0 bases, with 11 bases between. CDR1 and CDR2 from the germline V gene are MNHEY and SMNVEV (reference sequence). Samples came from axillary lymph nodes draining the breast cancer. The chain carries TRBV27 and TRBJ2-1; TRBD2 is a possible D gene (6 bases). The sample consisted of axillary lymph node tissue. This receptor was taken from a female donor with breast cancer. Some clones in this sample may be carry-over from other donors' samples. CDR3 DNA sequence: TGTGCCAGCAGTCCCTCAGCGGGCTCCTACAATGAGCAGTTCTTC. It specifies CASSPSAGSYNEQFF.